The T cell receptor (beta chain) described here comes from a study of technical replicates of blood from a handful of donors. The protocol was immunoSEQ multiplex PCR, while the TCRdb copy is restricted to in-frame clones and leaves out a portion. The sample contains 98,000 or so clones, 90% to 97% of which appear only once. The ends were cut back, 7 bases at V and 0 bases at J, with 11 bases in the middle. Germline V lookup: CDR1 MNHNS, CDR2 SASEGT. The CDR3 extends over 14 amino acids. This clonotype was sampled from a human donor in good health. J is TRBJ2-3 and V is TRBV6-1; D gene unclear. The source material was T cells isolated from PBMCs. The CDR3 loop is CASKAETSTDTQYF. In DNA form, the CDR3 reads TGTGCCAGCAAGGCGGAAACTAGCACAGATACGCAGTATTTT.